The 20 T cell receptor beta chains presented below share a single source sample, sequenced in a study of blood T cell repertoires in COVID-19. Clones were sequenced by immunoSEQ multiplex PCR, and TCRdb holds only the in-frame ones, with some missing. The sample yields around 35,000 clones, over 75% seen once. The sample consisted of peripheral blood. Receptors were obtained from a human donor in a cohort sampled during active COVID-19.

This clone was seen a few times. J is TRBJ2-7 and V is TRBV7-6; D possibly corresponds to TRBD1 (6 bases). Germline CDR1 SGHVS, CDR2 FNYEAQ. The CDR3 spans 14 residues. V lost 3 bases and J lost 0, with 9 bases in between. The CDR3 DNA reads as TGTGCCAGCAGCTTGGGACACAGCTCCTACGAGCAGTACTTC. Its protein is CASSLGHSSYEQYF.

The chain is built from TRBV10-1 and TRBJ2-1, with 7 positions matching TRBD2. The CDR3 has 13 residues. CDR1 WNHNN and CDR2 SYGVQD come from the germline V gene (reference sequence). The CDR3 reads CAEHGGIYNEQFF. CDR3 DNA: TGCGCAGAACACGGGGGGATCTACAATGAGCAGTTCTTC.

V is TRBV9 and J is TRBJ1-2, with D uncertain. V was pared by 0 bases and J by 1 base, with 10 bases between. The CDR3 has 15 amino acids. CDR1 is SGDLS and CDR2 is YYNGEE in the germline V gene. CDR3: CASSVVNTVNYGYTF. As DNA, the CDR3 is TGTGCCAGCAGCGTAGTTAACACCGTTAACTATGGCTACACCTTC.

This rearrangement joins TRBV3-1 (or the pseudogene TRBV3-2) to TRBJ1-2; D unresolved. The V end lost 0 bases, the J end lost 3 bases, and 11 bases lay between the germline ends. Germline values: CDR1 LGHDT, CDR2 YNNKEL (reference sequence). The CDR3 is 15 amino acids. As DNA, the CDR3 is TGTGCCAGCAGCCAAGATCTTTCAGAGGACTATGGCTACACCTTC. Translated: CASSQDLSEDYGYTF.

This clone appeared once. This sequence joins TRBV18 and TRBJ1-4; the D is unclear. Germline V CDR1 and CDR2: KGHSH, LQKENI. This CDR3 is 16 amino acids long. The germline V and J ends were trimmed by 3 bases and 4 bases, with 15 bases remaining between them. The CDR3 sequence: CASSPPFGSDNEKLFF. The CDR3 DNA reads TGTGCCAGCTCACCTCCTTTCGGTTCCGATAATGAAAAACTGTTTTTT.

The chain employs TRBV10-3 and TRBJ2-3; 10 positions match TRBD2. After removal of 5 bases from V and 6 bases from J, the junction contained 5 bases not matched to a gene. Germline V CDR1 and CDR2: ENHRY, SYGVKD. This CDR3 spans 14 amino acids. The CDR3 DNA is TGTGCCATCAGTAGCGGGGGGGCCAGGGATACGCAGTATTTT. Encoded protein: CAISSGGARDTQYF.

CDR3 loop: CASSQGETDYEQYF. The CDR3 DNA follows: TGCGCCAGCAGCCAAGGGGAGACGGACTACGAGCAGTACTTC. The V call is TRBV4-1, the J call TRBJ2-7, with D maybe TRBD2 (5 bases). The CDR3 is 14 amino acids. Trimming took 1 base from V and 3 from J, leaving 10 bases between them. Germline lookup yields CDR1 MGHRA and CDR2 YSYEKL.

The V call is TRBV5-1, the J call TRBJ1-6; 12 nucleotides line up with TRBD1. The CDR3 has 16 residues. The germline V gene has CDR1 SGHRS and CDR2 YFSETQ. V dropped 3 bases and J dropped 9; count of bases not matched to a gene: 7. The CDR3 region is CASSSGTGGAGSPLHF. As DNA, the CDR3 is TGCGCCAGCAGCTCCGGGACAGGGGGCGCGGGTTCACCCCTCCACTTT.

The rearrangement joins TRBV7-9 to TRBJ2-5; 14 positions agree with TRBD2. Germline assignment: CDR1 SEHNR and CDR2 FQNEAQ (reference sequence). J gave up 6 bases and V 6 bases, and 9 bases lay outside the gene matches. The CDR3 length is 16 residues. The CDR3 here is CASSSLRTSGGQTQYF. CDR3 DNA sequence: TGTGCCAGCAGTTCCCTTCGGACTAGCGGGGGGCAGACCCAGTACTTC.

This chain connects TRBV27 to TRBJ1-1, with TRBD1 matching over 7 bases. The CDR3 has 14 residues. With 4 bases clipped from V and 6 bases from J, the junction kept 8 bases outside the gene matches. CDR1 is MNHEY, CDR2 SMNVEV, per germline (reference sequence). The CDR3 is CASSSLTGSAEAFF. CDR3 DNA: TGTGCCAGCAGTTCCCTGACAGGGAGTGCTGAAGCTTTCTTT.

The genes are TRBV5-1 and TRBJ2-3; 8 bases align to TRBD1. The germline V gene has CDR1 SGHRS and CDR2 YFSETQ. Germline trimming cut 3 bases from V and 0 bases from J; bases unmatched to any gene: 6. CDR3 size: 16 residues. The DNA for the CDR3 is TGCGCCAGCAGCTCGCCGACAGGGGCTAGCACAGATACGCAGTATTTT. It specifies CASSSPTGASTDTQYF.

J is TRBJ2-4 and V is TRBV28; 8 bases align to TRBD1. CDR3 length: 14 amino acids. The V segment lost 3 bases and the J segment 15 bases; nucleotides outside the gene matches: 13. Germline loops: CDR1 MDHEN, CDR2 SYDVKM. As DNA, the CDR3 is TGTGCCAGCAGTTTTGGCTCCAGGGGGCGCGGGTGGTACTTC. It encodes CASSFGSRGRGWYF.

A remark on this clone: At one end, the junction sequence differs from germline, possibly due to a read error. Different DNA sequences within this sample yield the same CDR3. The rearrangement joins TRBV7-9 to TRBJ1-2; 10 bases line up with TRBD1. The CDR3 has 14 residues. Germline CDR1 SEHNR, CDR2 FQNEAQ (reference sequence). This CDR3 reads CASSPGQGLTGYTF. In DNA, the CDR3 is TGTGCCAGCAGCCCGGGACAGGGGCTTACTGGCTACACTTTC.

The genes are TRBV5-4 and TRBJ1-1; perhaps TRBD1 as D (5 bases). The germline CDR1 and CDR2 sequences are SGHNT and YYREEE (reference sequence). This CDR3 comprises 14 residues. V lost 4 bases, J lost 0 bases, and 10 bases lay in between. The CDR3 region is CASSQDILNTEAFF. The CDR3 DNA sequence: TGTGCCAGCAGCCAGGACATACTGAACACTGAAGCTTTCTTT.

The rearrangement uses TRBV28 and TRBJ2-7; TRBD1 agrees at 10 bases. CDR1 is MDHEN and CDR2 is SYDVKM in the germline V gene. Unmatched junction bases numbered 10, after V lost 8 bases and J lost 0 bases. This CDR3 comprises 16 residues. CDR3 sequence: CASAQPGQGYSYEQYF. CDR3 nucleotides: TGTGCCAGCGCCCAACCGGGACAGGGGTACTCCTACGAGCAGTACTTC.

This CDR3 reads CATSDLWQGGEQFF. The CDR3 bases are TGTGCCACCAGTGATTTGTGGCAGGGCGGTGAGCAGTTCTTC. The V and J genes are TRBV24-1 and TRBJ2-1; a possible D gene is TRBD1 (5 bases). The CDR3 has 14 amino acids. CDR1 and CDR2 (germline): KGHDR, SFDVKD. Trimming took off 0 bases at V and 9 bases at J, with 11 bases between the two ends.

The chain is built from TRBV3-1 (or the pseudogene TRBV3-2) and TRBJ2-2; tentatively, D is TRBD2 (5 bases). CDR1 and CDR2 from the germline V gene are LGHDT and YNNKEL (reference sequence). V shed 1 base and J shed 7 bases, with 7 bases lying between them. CDR3 length: 13 residues. The CDR3, as DNA: TGTGCCAGCAGCCAAGGCGGGTTCGGGGAGCTGTTTTTT. This encodes CASSQGGFGELFF.

V usage is TRBV7-2 and J usage is TRBJ2-5, with D tentatively TRBD1 (8 bases). CDR3 length: 15 residues. Trimming cost V 4 bases and J 5 bases, with 17 bases left between them. CDR1 is SGHTA, CDR2 FQGNSA, per germline. The CDR3 bases are TGTGCCAGCAGCTCAACAGGGGGGGCGGAGGAGACCCAGTACTTC. It yields the protein CASSSTGGAEETQYF.

The J gene is TRBJ2-4, the V gene TRBV9; TRBD2 agrees at 7 bases. CDR3 size: 16 residues. J was trimmed by 9 bases and V by 3 bases; bases with no gene match: 15. Per the germline V gene, CDR1 is SGDLS and CDR2 is YYNGEE. The CDR3 DNA reads as TGTGCCAGCAGCGCATCGCCAGGACTAGTCCTTGGCATTCAGTACTTC. Protein: CASSASPGLVLGIQYF. The whole variable domain, filled in from reference TRBV9 and TRBJ2-4, reads DSGVTQTPKHLITATGQRVTLRCSPRSGDLSVYWYQQSLDQGLQFLIQYYNGEERAKGNILERFSAQQFPDLHSELNLSSLELGDSALYFCASSASPGLVLGIQYFGAGTRLSVL.

The rearrangement joins TRBV4-3 to TRBJ2-1, with 7 positions matching TRBD1. Germline CDR1 reads LGHNA; CDR2 reads YSLEER. The CDR3 extends over 16 amino acids. The V segment lost 0 bases and the J segment 1 base; nucleotides outside the gene matches: 3. CDR3 protein: CASSQEGRGSYNEQFF. In nucleotides, the CDR3 is TGCGCCAGCAGCCAAGAGGGCAGGGGGTCCTACAATGAGCAGTTCTTC.